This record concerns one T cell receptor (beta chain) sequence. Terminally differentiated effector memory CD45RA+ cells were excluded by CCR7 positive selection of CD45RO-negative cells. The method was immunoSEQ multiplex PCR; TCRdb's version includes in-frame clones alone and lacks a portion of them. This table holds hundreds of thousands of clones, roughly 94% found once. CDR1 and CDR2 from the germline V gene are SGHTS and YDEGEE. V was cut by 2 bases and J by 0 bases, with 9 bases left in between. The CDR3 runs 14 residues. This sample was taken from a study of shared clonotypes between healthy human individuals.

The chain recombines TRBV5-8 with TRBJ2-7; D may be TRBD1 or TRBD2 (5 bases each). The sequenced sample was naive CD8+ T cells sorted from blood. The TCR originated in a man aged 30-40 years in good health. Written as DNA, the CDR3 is TGTGCCAGCAGCTTCTCAGGGAGCTCCTACGAGCAGTACTTC. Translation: CASSFSGSSYEQYF.